This paragraph covers one TCR beta chain sequence. This clonotype came up a few times. Its binding antigen is unknown. One base away there is no much larger clone; base qualities are not given. This record comes from a study of blood T cells in healthy people across ages (dated by TCRdb to about 2015). Background on the whole study: In model experiments, template switching captured roughly one uniquely barcoded TCR beta cDNA molecule for every two T cells. Two additional independent replicas of 1 million unique cDNA reads from the same blood draw were analyzed for two donors (one aged 18 to 29 and one aged 80 or older). To avoid experimental bias, donors of different ages were randomly spread across the sequencing lanes. Donors were grouped into four age groups: young (average roughly 17 years), middle-aged (less than 40), aged (about 60) and long-lived (around 80). Using deep sequencing normalized with unique cDNA molecular identifiers, the study measured how TCR beta repertoire diversity changes with age.

The protocol used for the library was 5' RACE. Data came from an Illumina HiSeq 2500. A second PCR of about 6 to 11 cycles was performed with a sample-barcoded 5' primer and a J-beta primer mix. Each TCR beta cDNA molecule received a unique molecular identifier from a template-switch 5' adaptor carrying 12 random nucleotides. Each sample yielded at least 2.5 million CDR3-containing paired-end reads. All of the RNA was converted into first-strand cDNA using the Mint cDNA synthesis kit, with a TRBC-specific oligonucleotide serving as the primer. Following uracil-DNA glycosylase treatment, all cDNA underwent a first 18-cycle PCR with the universal primers M1SS and BC2_uni_R. Processing in the source paper ran as follows. For normalization, 1 million high-quality reads, each with a distinct molecular identifier, were randomly selected from each sample. Instead of being binned into consensus sequences, reads that shared molecular identifiers were thrown out. CDR3 identification, clonotype clustering and error correction used MiTCR with a Q25 quality threshold and the strictest error-elimination algorithm. A nonparametric unseen species model using Euler transformation provided a lower-bound estimate of total TCR beta diversity. Through fastp at Q25 and MiXCR, TCRdb rebuilt clones from the public reads, retaining in-frame beta chains. Rows merge per CDR3 protein into single entries with the most common DNA and genes. The V and J calls, along with clone size, are taken from TCRdb and not from the paper's own processing. The sample has roughly 730,000 distinct CDR3 sequences on record, roughly three fifths of them singletons. Clones ranked in the top ten supply under 30% of the sample.

Systemically healthy Caucasian individuals from Russia, about 38 in total and aged roughly 6 to 100 years, were included as donors. Each donor gave roughly 11 milliliters of peripheral blood, drawn into EDTA-treated Vacutainer tubes. Ficoll-Paque density-gradient centrifugation was used to isolate PBMCs, with at least 6.5 million obtained per sample. Total RNA, at least 5 micrograms per sample, was extracted from PBMCs with Trizol reagent. For every donor, flow cytometry on a PBMC aliquot measured the percentage of naive CD45RAhigh/CD27high T cells. For CDR1 and CDR2, the germline V gene lists LGHNA and YSLEER. Trimming costs V 0 bases and J 3 bases, and their ends lie 18 bases apart. The CDR3 contains 17 residues, cysteine and phenylalanine counted. Only the CDR3 region is kept as DNA, spanning 51 bases read in frame from base 1. Overall study results and their limits: Because profiling used bulk unsorted PBMCs, naive and antigen-experienced compartments could not be compared conclusively. Because the CMV infection status of the donors was unknown, age-related changes in expanded clonotypes may potentially have been confounded. Compared with the aged group, the long-lived group had more naive CD4+ T cells, fewer expanded clones and increased TCR diversity, suggesting age selection. There was a strong correlation between observed TCR beta diversity and the percentage of naive T cells measured by flow cytometry. Estimates of total diversity from one million sequenced T cells were regarded as lower bounds and underestimates. As age increased, observed TCR beta diversity per million T cells dropped in a roughly linear way, and a significant reduction was already evident by age 40.

The sequenced sample was blood. The clonotype was recovered from a middle-aged man in good health. The V and J segments used are TRBV4-3 and TRBJ2-7, with a weak D call of TRBD2 (6 bases match). The CDR3 is CASSQDLRGNTLYEQYF. DNA sequence: TGCGCCAGCAGCCAAGATCTTCGGGGGAATACCCTCTACGAGCAGTACTTC.